The 27 T cell receptor beta chains below were found in one sample sequenced in a study of blood T cells in healthy people across ages. The authors ran a second PCR of roughly 6 to 12 cycles using a sample-barcoded 5' primer and a J-beta primer mix. One entry per CDR3 protein, called by TCRdb with MiXCR from the 5' RACE reads. The table records about 1.8 million distinct CDR3 sequences, 49% of them present only once. The sequenced sample was blood. Receptors were obtained from a woman aged 40 to 49 in good health.

V gene TRBV6-6 combines with J gene TRBJ1-2, with 7 positions matching TRBD1. The CDR3 length is 12 residues. The V gene end was trimmed by 7 bases and the J gene end by 8 bases; junction bases not matched to a gene: 7. CDR1 MNHNY and CDR2 SVGAGI come from the germline V gene (reference sequence). The CDR3 DNA is TGTGCCAGCAATGGGGACAGTACGGGCTACACCTTC. It translates to CASNGDSTGYTF.

This clonotype occurred a few times. The rearrangement joins TRBV6-2 or TRBV6-3 to TRBJ2-3; TRBD1 or TRBD2 may be the D gene (5 bases each). The CDR3 contains 16 residues. V was pared by 6 bases and J by 4 bases, with 20 bases between. CDR1 is MNHEY and CDR2 is SVGEGT in the germline V gene. The CDR3 here is CASSHPVGQGADTQYF. The CDR3 DNA reads as TGTGCCAGCAGCCACCCGGTGGGGCAGGGAGCAGATACGCAGTATTTT.

This clonotype was counted a few times. The chain combines TRBV28 with TRBJ2-7, with a possible D match to TRBD1 (6 bases). The CDR3 covers 14 residues. Germline values: CDR1 MDHEN, CDR2 SYDVKM. V lost 8 bases and J 2 bases, leaving 16 bases between the germline ends. CDR3 nucleotide sequence: TGTGCCAGCGCCAGCGGACAGAAAACCTACGAGCAGTACTTC. Its protein is CASASGQKTYEQYF.

This clonotype was detected a few times. The rearrangement links TRBV7-9 to TRBJ2-1; 9 positions match TRBD2. V gave up 6 bases and J gave up 4 bases; unmatched junction bases: 13. There are 17 residues in the CDR3. Germline V gene sequence: CDR1 SEHNR, CDR2 FQNEAQ (reference sequence). The CDR3 bases are TGTGCCAGCAGATCCCGAGGGGAGCGGGGGGCTTACAATGAGCAGTTCTTC. Residues: CASRSRGERGAYNEQFF. The full variable domain, completed using reference TRBV7-9 and TRBJ2-1, is DTGVSQNPRHKITKRGQNVTFRCDPISEHNRLYWYRQTLGQGPEFLTYFQNEAQLEKSRLLSDRFSAERPKGSFSTLEIQRTEQGDSAMYLCASRSRGERGAYNEQFFGPGTRLTVL.

The rearrangement joins TRBV10-3 to TRBJ1-2; 11 nucleotides line up with TRBD1. Germline V lookup: CDR1 ENHRY, CDR2 SYGVKD. Losses at the gene ends were 5 bases for V and 8 bases for J; bases not matched to a gene: 1. The CDR3 contains 12 residues. CDR3 bases: TGTGCCATCAGTTGGACAGGGGGCGGCTACACCTTC. Translated, it gives CAISWTGGGYTF.

Points on this clonotype: The junction differs from germline at one of its ends, possibly a read error. The CDR3 nucleotides are TGCGGTGCTGGGACTGCTACCCTCTACGAGCAGTACTTC. Its translation: CGAGTATLYEQYF. The V and J genes are TRBV20-1 and TRBJ2-7; possible D gene TRBD2, 6 bases. Germline CDR1 DFQATT, CDR2 SNEGSKA (reference sequence). The CDR3 length is 13 residues.

The rearrangement uses TRBV7-2 and TRBJ1-4; no clear D gene. The V end was cut by 5 bases, the J end by 0 bases, with 22 bases between. CDR3 length: 19 residues. Germline lookup yields CDR1 SGHTA and CDR2 FQGNSA. The CDR3 coding sequence is TGTGCCAGCAGCCCTATATCGGGCCCGGGCCGATCAACTAATGAAAAACTGTTTTTT. It yields the protein CASSPISGPGRSTNEKLFF.

A few counts support this clonotype. V usage is TRBV5-1 and J usage is TRBJ1-5, with D maybe TRBD1 (6 bases). The V end was cut by 4 bases, the J end by 10 bases, with 21 bases between. The germline gives CDR1 SGHRS, CDR2 YFSETQ. The CDR3 totals 15 residues. The CDR3 loop is CASSEQGSRASPQHF. CDR3 nucleotides: TGCGCCAGCAGCGAACAGGGCAGTAGGGCCTCCCCCCAGCATTTT.

On this clonotype: At one boundary the junction diverges from the germline segment, which might be a read error. The chain combines TRBV14 with TRBJ2-1, with TRBD1 matching 10 bases. Germline loops: CDR1 SGHDN, CDR2 FVKESK. The CDR3 extends over 16 amino acids. In DNA form, the CDR3 reads TGTGCCGGCAGGGGGGACAGGGGTCGCCCCTACAATGAGCAGTTCTTC. Translated, it gives CAGRGDRGRPYNEQFF. Variable domain in full (rest from reference TRBV14 and TRBJ2-1): EAGVTQFPSHSVIEKGQTVTLRCDPISGHDNLYWYRRVMGKEIKFLLHFVKESKQDESGMPNNRFLAERTGGTYSTLKVQPAELEDSGVYFCAGRGDRGRPYNEQFFGPGTRLTVL.

The chain uses TRBV7-8 and TRBJ2-7; TRBD2 might be the D (6 bases). V was cut by 1 base and J by 7 bases, with 17 bases left in between. The CDR3 extends over 15 amino acids. Germline V CDR1 and CDR2: SGHVS, FQNEAQ. CDR3 in amino acids: CASSLDGSGYNEQYF. DNA for the CDR3: TGTGCCAGCAGCTTAGATGGTAGCGGCTACAATGAGCAGTACTTC.

This chain links TRBV5-1 with TRBJ2-1, with 9 bases identical to TRBD1. Germline V gene sequence: CDR1 SGHRS, CDR2 YFSETQ. Losses at the gene ends were 0 bases for V and 9 bases for J; bases not matched to a gene: 7. This CDR3 is built from 15 residues. CDR3 DNA: TGCGCCAGCAGCTTGGGACAGGGGGTATTGGGTGAGCAGTTCTTC. This sequence encodes CASSLGQGVLGEQFF.

V usage is TRBV28 and J usage is TRBJ2-1; TRBD2 agrees at 13 bases. Germline V gene data show CDR1 as MDHEN and CDR2 as SYDVKM. The CDR3 length is 17 residues. V trimming: 5 bases; J trimming: 4 bases; junction bases outside the gene matches: 8. DNA for the CDR3: TGTGCCAGCAGTCCGACTCTACTAGCGGGGGGGTACAATGAGCAGTTCTTC. Encoded protein: CASSPTLLAGGYNEQFF.

CDR3 bases: TGCGCCAGCAGCCAAGTCGGGGGGACCGAGACCCAGTACTTC. Encoded protein: CASSQVGGTETQYF. The J gene is TRBJ2-5, the V gene TRBV4-3; TRBD2 aligns across 7 bases. This CDR3 comprises 14 residues. The J segment lost 5 bases and the V segment lost 1 base, leaving 4 bases of the junction unmatched. Germline-derived CDR1 and CDR2 are LGHNA and YSLEER.

This clonotype was counted between two and nine times. The chain joins TRBV6-1 to TRBJ2-1, with D tentatively TRBD1 or TRBD2 (5 bases each). Looked up from germline, CDR1 is MNHNS and CDR2 is SASEGT. The CDR3 sequence is 16 residues long. Trimming cost V 4 bases and J 3 bases, with 16 bases left between them. CDR3 DNA: TGTGCCAGCAGTGTGTCCCGGGGCAGGGTCTACAATGAGCAGTTCTTC. Protein sequence: CASSVSRGRVYNEQFF.

The chain is built from TRBV29-1 and TRBJ2-1; tentatively, D is TRBD1 (6 bases). The CDR3 has 12 amino acids. Germline CDR1 reads SQVTM; CDR2 reads ANQGSEA. V lost 3 bases to trimming and J lost 6 bases, with 9 bases between them. For the CDR3, the DNA is TGCAGCGTTGATGAGGGGGTCAATGAGCAGTTCTTC. Protein: CSVDEGVNEQFF.

The V call is TRBV24-1, the J call TRBJ2-7; TRBD1 agrees at 10 bases. The trim removed 1 base at V and 2 bases at J, leaving 4 bases unmatched. This CDR3 is built from 16 residues. Germline CDR1 KGHDR, CDR2 SFDVKD. The DNA of the CDR3 is TGTGCCACCAGTGATTTCGCCGGGACAGGGGCCTACGAGCAGTACTTC. It is translated as CATSDFAGTGAYEQYF.

This clonotype was seen only a few times. The rearrangement uses TRBV20-1 and TRBJ2-1; 9 bases align to TRBD1. The CDR3 spans 16 residues. Germline V gene data show CDR1 as DFQATT and CDR2 as SNEGSKA (reference sequence). V lost 6 bases to trimming and J lost 2 bases; unmatched junction nucleotides: 11. The CDR3 protein is CSAPGQGMFPYNEQFF. Written as DNA, the CDR3 is TGCAGTGCCCCGGGACAGGGTATGTTCCCCTACAATGAGCAGTTCTTC.

V usage is TRBV24-1 and J usage is TRBJ2-1, with 9 bases fitting TRBD1. This CDR3 has 14 residues. Germline-derived CDR1 and CDR2 are KGHDR and SFDVKD. Unmatched junction bases numbered 5, after V lost 4 bases and J lost 8 bases. The CDR3 loop is CATSERGDRDEQFF. The CDR3 DNA reads as TGTGCCACCAGTGAAAGGGGGGACAGGGATGAGCAGTTCTTC.

This clonotype occurred a few times. This chain links TRBV7-3 with TRBJ2-1, with D unclear. This CDR3 has 15 residues. From germline, CDR1 is SGHTA and CDR2 FQGTGA. Trimming removed 0 bases at V and 0 bases at J, with 6 bases between. As DNA, the CDR3 is TGTGCCAGCAGCTTAACTCTTGCCTCCTACAATGAGCAGTTCTTC. It is translated as CASSLTLASYNEQFF. Looking up the rest from reference TRBV7-3 and TRBJ2-1 gives the full variable domain: GAGVSQTPSNKVTEKGKYVELRCDPISGHTALYWYRQSLGQGPEFLIYFQGTGAADDSGLPNDRFFAVRPEGSVSTLKIQRTERGDSAVYLCASSLTLASYNEQFFGPGTRLTVL.

V gene TRBV5-1 combines with J gene TRBJ2-6; D is ambiguous. Germline CDR1 and CDR2: SGHRS and YFSETQ. V lost 0 bases, J lost 0 bases, and 13 bases lay in between. The CDR3 is 18 residues long. CDR3 in amino acids: CASSLASGLGSGANVLTF. The CDR3 nucleotides read TGCGCCAGCAGCTTGGCATCTGGTCTGGGCTCTGGGGCCAACGTCCTGACTTTC.

This sequence joins TRBV18 and TRBJ2-1; possible D gene TRBD1, 6 bases. The germline V gene encodes CDR1 KGHSH and CDR2 LQKENI. The V gene lost 3 bases and the J gene lost 0 bases, with 12 bases spanning the gap. This CDR3 comprises 16 residues. The CDR3 bases are TGTGCCAGCTCACCGCAACAGGGAAACTCCTACAATGAGCAGTTCTTC. Its protein is CASSPQQGNSYNEQFF.

The chain uses TRBV7-9 and TRBJ2-1; D is tentatively TRBD1 or TRBD2 (5 bases each). Germline CDR1 SEHNR, CDR2 FQNEAQ (reference sequence). The CDR3 loop spans 16 amino acids. Trimming took 6 bases from V and 0 from J, leaving 15 bases between them. CDR3 protein: CASSPLGRTSYNEQFF. The CDR3 region has the DNA TGTGCCAGCAGTCCTTTGGGACGAACCTCCTACAATGAGCAGTTCTTC.

This clonotype has more than one count but fewer than ten. The chain has TRBV12-3 or TRBV12-4 and TRBJ2-5; D perhaps matches TRBD2 (5 bases). The CDR3 contains 13 residues. The ends were cut back, 5 bases at V and 2 bases at J, with 9 bases in the middle. The CDR3: CASSPDWQETQYF. DNA for the CDR3: TGTGCCAGCAGTCCGGACTGGCAAGAGACCCAGTACTTC.

This clonotype has just a few counts. The V gene is TRBV28, the J gene TRBJ2-7, with 11 bases lining up with TRBD2. V trimming: 2 bases; J trimming: 1 base; junction bases outside the gene matches: 7. CDR1 MDHEN and CDR2 SYDVKM come from the germline V gene. The CDR3 has 17 amino acids. CDR3 coding DNA: TGTGCCAGCAGTTTAGGACTAGCGGGCTCTCTATCCTACGAGCAGTACTTC. This gives the protein CASSLGLAGSLSYEQYF.

This rearrangement joins TRBV21-1 to TRBJ2-3; TRBD2, the table's D call, was not compared with the DNA. TRBV21-1 counts as a pseudogene. The CDR3 loop spans 17 amino acids. In DNA form, the CDR3 reads TGTGCCAGCAGCACACCGACTAGCGGGGGTTGCACAGATACGCAGTATTTT. This sequence encodes CASSTPTSGGCTDTQYF.

J is TRBJ1-5 and V is TRBV4-2; D might be TRBD1 (5 bases). Trimming removed 0 bases at V and 5 bases at J, with 14 bases between. CDR1 and CDR2 (germline): LGHNA, YNFKEQ. This CDR3 is 16 amino acids long. CDR3 region: CASSQDGGTSDQPQHF. In DNA form, the CDR3 reads TGTGCCAGCAGCCAAGATGGGGGTACTAGTGATCAGCCCCAGCATTTT.

CDR3 protein: CASSTSARPYNEQFF. Written as DNA, the CDR3 is TGTGCCAGCAGCACCTCAGCGCGGCCTTACAATGAGCAGTTCTTC. The chain combines TRBV7-6 with TRBJ2-1; D unclear. Trimming removed 5 bases at V and 4 bases at J, with 15 bases between. The length of the CDR3 is 15 residues. In germline, CDR1 is SGHVS, CDR2 FNYEAQ.